The 23 T cell receptor beta chains listed next were all sequenced from one sample in a study of blood T cell repertoires in COVID-19. Repertoires were generated with immunoSEQ multiplex PCR, while TCRdb's copy carries only in-frame clones and drops some. This table has 250,000 to 300,000 clones, roughly 88% appearing once. Sequenced sample: peripheral blood. The receptors shown here come from a woman between 25 and 40 years old with acute or convalescent COVID-19.

V and J are TRBV5-4 and TRBJ1-1; TRBD1 aligns across 9 bases. CDR1 and CDR2 from the germline V gene are SGHNT and YYREEE (reference sequence). The V and J ends lost 5 bases and 5 bases, in that order; junction bases with no gene match: 7. The CDR3 has 14 residues. The CDR3 coding sequence is TGTGCCAGCAGTTTCAACAGGGGGCTTACTGAAGCTTTCTTT. Translating gives CASSFNRGLTEAFF. Filled out from reference TRBV5-4 and TRBJ1-1, the complete variable domain reads ETGVTQSPTHLIKTRGQQVTLRCSSQSGHNTVSWYQQALGQGPQFIFQYYREEENGRGNFPPRFSGLQFPNYSSELNVNALELDDSALYLCASSFNRGLTEAFFGQGTRLTVV.

The CDR3 region is CASSQGTGGFETQYF. CDR3 nucleotide sequence: TGTGCCAGCAGCCAGGGGACAGGGGGGTTTGAGACCCAGTACTTC. The chain has TRBV3-1 (or the pseudogene TRBV3-2) and TRBJ2-5; 11 nucleotides line up with TRBD1. This CDR3 is 15 amino acids long. V lost 3 bases, J lost 5 bases, and 5 bases stayed unmatched. Per the germline V gene, CDR1 is LGHDT and CDR2 is YNNKEL (reference sequence).

The chain's CDR3 is CASSLAGAPNEKLFF. For the CDR3, the DNA is TGTGCCAGCAGCTTAGCGGGGGCGCCTAATGAAAAACTGTTTTTT. The rearrangement joins TRBV7-9 to TRBJ1-4; TRBD1 is a possible D gene (6 bases). Trimming left V 0 bases short and J 3 bases short, with 8 bases between. CDR1 is SEHNR, CDR2 FQNEAQ, per germline (reference sequence). This CDR3 spans 15 amino acids.

V is TRBV9 and J is TRBJ2-3, with 7 bases aligning to TRBD1. This CDR3 contains 16 residues. Germline lookup yields CDR1 SGDLS and CDR2 YYNGEE. The junction had 8 bases not matched to a gene; V was cut back by 4 bases and J by 0 bases. CDR3 sequence (DNA): TGTGCCAGCAGCACCCAGGGGGACCCAAGCACAGATACGCAGTATTTT. It is translated as CASSTQGDPSTDTQYF.

The CDR3 reads CASSEVGTAYGYTF. The DNA for the CDR3 is TGTGCCAGCAGTGAAGTTGGGACAGCCTATGGCTACACCTTC. This rearrangement joins TRBV6-1 to TRBJ1-2; 7 bases match TRBD1. V lost 1 base, J lost 4 bases, and 3 bases stayed unmatched. There are 14 residues in the CDR3. Germline CDR1 and CDR2: MNHNS and SASEGT.

The rearrangement links TRBV11-2 to TRBJ1-5; D remains ambiguous. This CDR3 comprises 14 residues. Trimming took off 5 bases at V and 0 bases at J, with 8 bases between the two ends. Germline V CDR1 and CDR2: SGHAT, FQNNGV. CDR3 in amino acids: CASSPAGSNQPQHF. DNA for the CDR3: TGTGCCAGCAGCCCGGCGGGTAGCAATCAGCCCCAGCATTTT.

The chain uses TRBV25-1 and TRBJ1-2, with D uncertain. The CDR3 has 13 residues. The V end was cut by 3 bases, the J end by 4 bases, with 9 bases between. The germline CDR1 and CDR2 sequences are MGHDK and SYGVNS. CDR3 DNA sequence: TGTGCCAGCAGTGAGTTAGGGAGCTATGGCTACACCTTC. Translated, it gives CASSELGSYGYTF.

Details on this clone: The sample holds other DNA sequences that translate to the same CDR3. The J gene is TRBJ1-3, the V gene TRBV12-3 or TRBV12-4; D is undetermined. Trimming shortened V by 2 bases and J by 7 bases, and 6 bases separated the two germline ends. The CDR3 is made up of 12 amino acids. CDR3 amino acids: CASSLSGNTIYF. The CDR3 DNA reads as TGTGCCAGCAGTTTATCGGGTAACACCATATATTTT.

The V gene is TRBV15, the J gene TRBJ2-5; perhaps TRBD2 as D (6 bases). V gave up 1 base and J gave up 5 bases, with 20 bases separating them. Germline V gene data show CDR1 as LNHNV and CDR2 as YYDKDF (reference sequence). The CDR3 spans 17 residues. The CDR3, as DNA: TGTGCCACCAGCAGAGTTTGGGCGGGAACCCTCGGGGAGACCCAGTACTTC. Amino acid sequence: CATSRVWAGTLGETQYF.

The chain links TRBV6-5 to TRBJ2-1; TRBD2 might be the D (5 bases). V lost 6 bases to trimming and J lost 7 bases, with 13 bases between them. This CDR3 has 13 amino acids. CDR1 MNHEY and CDR2 SVGAGI come from the germline V gene. For the CDR3, the DNA is TGTGCCAGCAGGCGGGCGTCTAGTAATGAGCAGTTCTTC. Residues: CASRRASSNEQFF.

The chain couples TRBV3-1 (or the pseudogene TRBV3-2) to TRBJ2-4; the D gene is possibly TRBD2 (6 bases). Trimming pared 2 bases from V and 9 bases from J, leaving 8 bases between. Germline CDR1 reads LGHDT; CDR2 reads YNNKEL (reference sequence). The CDR3 extends over 12 amino acids. CDR3 region: CASSQLATIQYF. The CDR3 region has the DNA TGTGCCAGCAGCCAACTAGCGACCATTCAGTACTTC.

In this sample, this clone turned up once. The chain carries TRBV25-1 and TRBJ2-3, with D possibly TRBD2 on 6 matching bases. Germline-derived CDR1 and CDR2 are MGHDK and SYGVNS. The CDR3 totals 13 residues. Trimming shortened V by 6 bases and J by 3 bases, and 10 bases separated the two germline ends. CDR3 nucleotides: TGTGCCAGCAGACTAGGAGGGACAGATACGCAGTATTTT. Protein sequence: CASRLGGTDTQYF.

This chain links TRBV3-1 (or the pseudogene TRBV3-2) with TRBJ2-2; 8 nucleotides match TRBD1. CDR3 length: 17 residues. The germline CDR1 and CDR2 sequences are LGHDT and YNNKEL (reference sequence). J was trimmed by 4 bases and V by 2 bases; bases with no gene match: 9. CDR3 loop: CASSQSVLDRVTGELFF. The CDR3 nucleotides read TGTGCCAGCAGCCAAAGTGTCCTGGACAGGGTCACCGGGGAGCTGTTTTTT.

The V gene is TRBV18, the J gene TRBJ1-3; possibly TRBD1 for D (5 bases). Between the trimmed V and J ends, which lost 0 bases and 0 bases, there was a span of 6 bases. Germline CDR1 and CDR2: KGHSH and LQKENI. This CDR3 is built from 15 residues. The CDR3 coding sequence is TGTGCCAGCTCACCACCCCAGGGCTCTGGAAACACCATATATTTT. Its translation: CASSPPQGSGNTIYF.

V usage is TRBV19 and J usage is TRBJ2-1; D not resolved. Germline V gene data show CDR1 as LNHDA and CDR2 as SQIVND (reference sequence). This CDR3 comprises 15 residues. Deletions cut 3 bases from V and 0 bases from J, with 9 bases between. The CDR3 here is CASSILQSSYNEQFF. CDR3 nucleotides: TGTGCCAGTAGTATTTTACAGAGCTCCTACAATGAGCAGTTCTTC.

The J gene is TRBJ1-4, the V gene TRBV19; 7 bases match TRBD1. The CDR3 runs 15 residues. Germline trimming cut 5 bases from V and 4 bases from J; bases unmatched to any gene: 7. The germline CDR1 and CDR2 sequences are LNHDA and SQIVND (reference sequence). CDR3 coding DNA: TGTGCCAGTAGTCTGGGGGGACAGTATAATGAAAAACTGTTTTTT. Its protein is CASSLGGQYNEKLFF.

This clone has ten or more counts. The V call is TRBV5-4, the J call TRBJ2-7; 7 nucleotides align to TRBD2. Losses at the gene ends were 5 bases for V and 1 base for J; bases not matched to a gene: 6. The germline CDR1 and CDR2 sequences are SGHNT and YYREEE (reference sequence). The CDR3 spans 14 residues. The DNA of the CDR3 is TGTGCCAGCAGAAGGGACTATACGTCCTACGAGCAGTACTTC. Its protein product is CASRRDYTSYEQYF.

This chain connects TRBV5-1 to TRBJ2-5; 14 nucleotides align to TRBD2. The V segment lost 4 bases and the J segment 5 bases; nucleotides outside the gene matches: 7. The CDR3 sequence is 16 residues long. Germline V lookup: CDR1 SGHRS, CDR2 YFSETQ. The CDR3 DNA sequence: TGCGCCAGCAGCGGCGGGACTAGCGGGAGTTTCGAGACCCAGTACTTC. It translates to CASSGGTSGSFETQYF.

The CDR3 loop is CASSQEGHNTQYF. Written as DNA, the CDR3 is TGCGCCAGCAGCCAAGAAGGACACAATACGCAGTATTTT. The chain combines TRBV4-3 with TRBJ2-3, with a weak D call TRBD1 (5 bases). With 0 bases removed from V and 7 bases from J, the gap between germline ends came to 8 bases. CDR1 and CDR2 from the germline V gene are LGHNA and YSLEER. There are 13 residues in the CDR3.

The rearrangement links TRBV5-1 to TRBJ1-3, with 8 bases identical to TRBD1. The CDR3 is made up of 16 amino acids. Germline lookup yields CDR1 SGHRS and CDR2 YFSETQ. The J segment lost 0 bases and the V segment lost 3 bases, leaving 5 bases of the junction unmatched. The CDR3 DNA reads TGCGCCAGCAGCTCCACAGGGGGTACCTCTGGAAACACCATATATTTT. Residues: CASSSTGGTSGNTIYF.

V and J are TRBV9 and TRBJ2-3, with 12 bases fitting TRBD2. The V gene's germline CDR1 is SGDLS and CDR2 YYNGEE. The trim removed 6 bases at V and 4 bases at J, leaving 6 bases unmatched. The CDR3 is 15 amino acids. CDR3 in DNA: TGTGCCAGCAACCTAGCGGGAGGGCCTCCAGATACGCAGTATTTT. Residues: CASNLAGGPPDTQYF.

The V gene is TRBV11-2, the J gene TRBJ1-2; 8 bases agree with TRBD1. CDR1 is SGHAT and CDR2 is FQNNGV in the germline V gene. This CDR3 has 15 residues. The ends lost 1 base at V and 1 base at J; junction bases unmatched: 2. CDR3 region: CASSLGTGLNYGYTF. Written as DNA, the CDR3 is TGTGCCAGCAGCTTAGGGACAGGGCTTAACTATGGCTACACCTTC.

J is TRBJ1-2 and V is TRBV24-1; D may be TRBD1 (6 bases). V lost 5 bases, J lost 3 bases, and 15 bases lay in between. This CDR3 spans 15 amino acids. The germline V gene encodes CDR1 KGHDR and CDR2 SFDVKD. In nucleotides, the CDR3 is TGTGCCACCAGTGGCATCGCACAGGGCTACTATGGCTACACCTTC. This codes for CATSGIAQGYYGYTF.